These 27 T cell receptor beta chains share one sample of origin, sequenced in a study of siplizumab effects on memory and regulatory T cells (dated by TCRdb to between 2017 and 2020). Receptor libraries were prepared by the immunoSEQ multiplex PCR assay. TCRdb took over this immuneACCESS table, retaining in-frame rearrangements with V and J assigned. Such tables are incomplete; in checked studies, under half of the missing clones stem from an unresolved V gene, and the remainder is unexplained. This sample holds about 120,000 clones; approximately 92% were observed only once. Clones ranked in the top ten supply 1.3% of the sample. The sequenced sample was CD4+ T cells sorted from blood. The receptors come from a human donor in good health.

The V call is TRBV29-1, the J call TRBJ2-7, with D possibly TRBD1 on 7 matching bases. Trimming pared 0 bases from V and 4 bases from J, leaving 19 bases between. Germline V CDR1 and CDR2: SQVTM, ANQGSEA. The CDR3 covers 16 residues. The CDR3 coding sequence is TGCAGCGTTGAAGAATTATACAGGGGTGGAGGGTACGAGCAGTACTTC. It specifies CSVEELYRGGGYEQYF.

J is TRBJ1-4 and V is TRBV7-2; perhaps TRBD1 as D (5 bases). Germline V gene data show CDR1 as SGHTA and CDR2 as FQGNSA. The V end was cut by 4 bases, the J end by 5 bases, with 14 bases between. The CDR3 covers 15 residues. The DNA for the CDR3 is TGTGCCAGCAGCTCAAGGCGGGACGGGAATGAAAAACTGTTTTTT. Protein sequence: CASSSRRDGNEKLFF.

The chain links TRBV19 to TRBJ1-2; no clear D. With 3 bases removed from V and 0 bases from J, the gap between germline ends came to 14 bases. In germline, CDR1 is LNHDA, CDR2 SQIVND (reference sequence). The CDR3 length is 16 residues. The CDR3, as DNA: TGTGCCAGTAGTATCGGCGGGGTGGAGTCTAACTATGGCTACACCTTC. Encoded protein: CASSIGGVESNYGYTF.

CDR3 sequence reads: CASSYDRGCGETQYF. CDR3 nucleotides: TGTGCCAGCAGTTACGACAGGGGTTGTGGCGAGACCCAGTACTTC. The chain employs TRBV6-8 and TRBJ2-5; 8 bases are a match to TRBD1. The CDR3 spans 15 residues. The germline CDR1 and CDR2 sequences are MNHGY and SAAAGT. V trimming: 2 bases; J trimming: 5 bases; junction bases outside the gene matches: 7.

The rearrangement joins TRBV11-3 to TRBJ2-5; 13 nucleotides match TRBD2. The ends lost 5 bases at V and 4 bases at J; junction bases unmatched: 7. Germline values: CDR1 SGHNT, CDR2 YENEEA. CDR3 size: 16 residues. In DNA, the CDR3 is TGTGCCAGCAGCAAGGGACTAGCGGGACTAAGAGAGACCCAGTACTTC. Translation gives CASSKGLAGLRETQYF.

The chain couples TRBV19 to TRBJ1-2; TRBD1 matches at 7 bases. V was pared by 5 bases and J by 8 bases, with 5 bases of the junction left unmatched. Germline V gene lookup returns CDR1 LNHDA and CDR2 SQIVND (reference sequence). The CDR3 sequence is 12 residues long. CDR3 DNA sequence: TGTGCCAGTAGTCCTCGGGACAGCGGCTACACCTTC. Translated: CASSPRDSGYTF.

V usage is TRBV6-1 and J usage is TRBJ2-5; D is possibly TRBD1 (6 bases). The CDR3 length is 15 residues. CDR1 is MNHNS, CDR2 SASEGT, per germline. Trimming left V 3 bases short and J 5 bases short, with 16 bases between. The CDR3 DNA reads TGTGCCAGCAGTGACTCACAGGGCTCCTGGGAGACCCAGTACTTC. This encodes CASSDSQGSWETQYF.

A word on this clone: The junction departs from germline at one end; a sequencing error may be responsible. The chain recombines TRBV7-3 with TRBJ1-1; TRBD1 is a possible D gene (5 bases). The CDR3 sequence is 15 residues long. CDR1 is SGHTA, CDR2 FQGTGA, per germline. CDR3: CASSLTGGVNTEAFF. CDR3 bases: TGTGCCAGCAGCCTAACGGGGGGAGTGAACACTGAAGCTTTCTTT. The complete variable domain, with remaining parts taken from reference TRBV7-3 and TRBJ1-1, reads GAGVSQTPSNKVTEKGKYVELRCDPISGHTALYWYRQSLGQGPEFLIYFQGTGAADDSGLPNDRFFAVRPEGSVSTLKIQRTERGDSAVYLCASSLTGGVNTEAFFGQGTRLTVV.

This chain connects TRBV6-5 to TRBJ1-5; possible D gene TRBD1, 6 bases. The germline CDR1 and CDR2 sequences are MNHEY and SVGAGI. The CDR3 is 13 residues long. Trimming left V 6 bases short and J 2 bases short, with 8 bases between. DNA of the CDR3: TGTGCCAGCAGGGACAGTCGCAATCAGCCCCAGCATTTT. Encoded protein: CASRDSRNQPQHF.

The V call is TRBV7-6, the J call TRBJ2-1; D gene unclear. Germline V lookup: CDR1 SGHVS, CDR2 FNYEAQ. This CDR3 has 14 residues. Trimming left V 5 bases short and J 5 bases short, with 13 bases between. Written as DNA, the CDR3 is TGTGCCAGCAGCCGGGTCCCTATCGACAATGAGCAGTTCTTC. Translation: CASSRVPIDNEQFF.

The chain employs TRBV7-3 and TRBJ2-3; 8 bases fit TRBD2. J was trimmed by 5 bases and V by 5 bases; bases with no gene match: 9. From germline, CDR1 is SGHTA and CDR2 FQGTGA. This CDR3 is built from 15 residues. The CDR3 sequence: CASSPGRALKDTQYF. CDR3 bases: TGTGCCAGCAGCCCCGGGAGGGCTCTTAAAGATACGCAGTATTTT.

The chain links TRBV19 to TRBJ1-5; D is possibly TRBD1 (5 bases). The CDR3 is 15 residues long. Trimming stripped 3 bases from V and 2 bases from J, with 11 bases between. CDR1 is LNHDA, CDR2 SQIVND, per germline (reference sequence). The DNA for the CDR3 is TGTGCCAGTAGTATGGGGGGGTCGGGCAATCAGCCCCAGCATTTT. Amino acids: CASSMGGSGNQPQHF.

The genes are TRBV7-9 and TRBJ2-7, with a weak D call TRBD2 (6 bases). CDR3 size: 16 residues. Germline V gene data show CDR1 as SEHNR and CDR2 as FQNEAQ (reference sequence). V lost 3 bases, J lost 12 bases, and 27 bases lay in between. As DNA, the CDR3 is TGTGCCAGCAGCTTGACAGATTTCTGGGAGGATGGCGTGTCGTACTTC. Translation gives CASSLTDFWEDGVSYF.

V is TRBV28 and J is TRBJ1-2; D is uncertain. Germline-derived CDR1 and CDR2 are MDHEN and SYDVKM. The ends were cut back, 7 bases at V and 7 bases at J, with 19 bases in the middle. This CDR3 is built from 14 residues. The CDR3 DNA sequence: TGTGCCAGCACCCCGGTCTCTCCTAGGGCTGGCTACACCTTC. Amino acid sequence: CASTPVSPRAGYTF.

The chain combines TRBV19 with TRBJ2-5, with D unresolved. Germline CDR1 and CDR2: LNHDA and SQIVND (reference sequence). The V gene lost 5 bases and the J gene lost 3 bases, with 4 bases spanning the gap. This CDR3 is built from 11 residues. DNA for the CDR3: TGTGCCAGTAGTGCAGAAGAGACCCAGTACTTC. Its translation is CASSAEETQYF.

A single count supports this clone. The chain uses TRBV25-1 and TRBJ1-1; D remains ambiguous. This CDR3 has 13 residues. The germline V and J ends were trimmed by 5 bases and 1 base, with 8 bases remaining between them. CDR1 is MGHDK and CDR2 is SYGVNS in the germline V gene. The CDR3 region has the DNA TGTGCCAGCAGTCAAGGAAGGAACACTGAAGCTTTCTTT. Translating it yields CASSQGRNTEAFF. Looking up the rest from reference TRBV25-1 and TRBJ1-1 gives the full variable domain: EADIYQTPRYLVIGTGKKITLECSQTMGHDKMYWYQQDPGMELHLIHYSYGVNSTEKGDLSSESTVSRIRTEHFPLTLESARPSHTSQYLCASSQGRNTEAFFGQGTRLTVV.

This chain uses TRBV2 with TRBJ1-5; 8 bases align to TRBD1. V lost 4 bases and J lost 7; bases outside the gene matches: 6. This CDR3 comprises 14 residues. CDR1 is SNHLY and CDR2 is FYNNEI in the germline V gene. For the CDR3, the DNA is TGTGCCAGCAGTGGTGAGACAGGGGACCAGCCCCAGCATTTT. This sequence encodes CASSGETGDQPQHF.

The genes are TRBV2 and TRBJ2-5; D not certain. Germline lookup yields CDR1 SNHLY and CDR2 FYNNEI. CDR3 length equals 13 residues. V was trimmed by 6 bases and J by 4 bases, leaving 12 bases between them. In DNA form, the CDR3 reads TGTGCCAGCAGAGAGCAATGGGGAGAGACCCAGTACTTC. Translating gives CASREQWGETQYF.

This clone has just one count. The V call is TRBV6-5, the J call TRBJ2-1; 7 bases agree with TRBD1. The CDR3 covers 14 residues. The V gene's germline CDR1 is MNHEY and CDR2 SVGAGI. V dropped 6 bases and J dropped 5; count of bases not matched to a gene: 7. The DNA of the CDR3 is TGTGCCAGCAGGGGGGACAGAAGAAACAATGAGCAGTTCTTC. Its translation is CASRGDRRNNEQFF.

The chain links TRBV5-6 to TRBJ1-5; D might be TRBD1 (5 bases). The germline gives CDR1 SGHDT, CDR2 YYEEEE. Trimming shortened V by 4 bases and J by 11 bases, and 16 bases separated the two germline ends. This CDR3 comprises 13 residues. The CDR3 region has the DNA TGTGCCAGCAGCGGGACCCGGAGCGGGGCCCAGCATTTT. Its translation: CASSGTRSGAQHF.

This sequence joins TRBV5-1 and TRBJ1-5; TRBD1 is a possible D gene (5 bases). This CDR3 spans 15 amino acids. Germline V gene sequence: CDR1 SGHRS, CDR2 YFSETQ. Between the trimmed V and J ends, which lost 4 bases and 4 bases, there was a span of 15 bases. The chain's CDR3 is CASSAGTGLNQPQHF. CDR3 coding DNA: TGCGCCAGCAGCGCCGGGACTGGTCTTAATCAGCCCCAGCATTTT.

The rearrangement joins TRBV12-5 to TRBJ1-1; D call uncertain. Germline lookup yields CDR1 LGHNT and CDR2 FRNRAP. The CDR3 spans 13 residues. V lost 2 bases, J lost 10 bases, and 14 bases lay in between. DNA for the CDR3: TGTGCTAGTGGTTTGTCGCGATACGGTAGAGCTTTCTTT. Translating gives CASGLSRYGRAFF. The variable domain in full, with the rest retrieved from reference TRBV12-5 and TRBJ1-1, is DARVTQTPRHKVTEMGQEVTMRCQPILGHNTVFWYRQTMMQGLELLAYFRNRAPLDDSGMPKDRFSAEMPDATLATLKIQPSEPRDSAVYFCASGLSRYGRAFFGQGTRLTVV.

The chain links TRBV2 to TRBJ1-1; no firm D call. This CDR3 has 13 residues. Trimming took 7 bases from V and 0 from J, leaving 9 bases between them. Germline-derived CDR1 and CDR2 are SNHLY and FYNNEI. In DNA form, the CDR3 reads TGTGCCAGCAATCGGTTAATGAACACTGAAGCTTTCTTT. It codes for CASNRLMNTEAFF.

The chain combines TRBV25-1 with TRBJ1-2; D gene ambiguous. V lost 3 bases to trimming and J lost 4 bases, with 6 bases between them. The CDR3 totals 12 residues. Germline-derived CDR1 and CDR2 are MGHDK and SYGVNS. This CDR3 is CASSDHSYGYTF. CDR3 nucleotides: TGTGCCAGCAGTGATCACAGCTATGGCTACACCTTC.

The rearrangement joins TRBV6-1 to TRBJ1-3; no clear D gene. The V gene lost 5 bases and the J gene lost 16 bases, with 15 bases spanning the gap. Germline V gene sequence: CDR1 MNHNS, CDR2 SASEGT. CDR3 length equals 11 residues. The DNA of the CDR3 is TGTGCCAGCAGTTCGTCGGGCAGGACCTATTTT. The encoded protein is CASSSSGRTYF.

The table lists this clone with a few counts. The chain combines TRBV9 with TRBJ2-1; 8 bases match TRBD2. Trimming cost V 4 bases and J 12 bases; bases outside gene matches: 15. Germline V lookup: CDR1 SGDLS, CDR2 YYNGEE. The length of the CDR3 is 15 residues. The DNA for the CDR3 is TGTGCCAGCAGCCCCCAGAGGACTAGCTCCGGAGGGCAGTTCTTC. Its protein is CASSPQRTSSGGQFF. Complete variable domain (other parts from reference TRBV9 and TRBJ2-1): DSGVTQTPKHLITATGQRVTLRCSPRSGDLSVYWYQQSLDQGLQFLIQYYNGEERAKGNILERFSAQQFPDLHSELNLSSLELGDSALYFCASSPQRTSSGGQFFGPGTRLTVL.

The V call is TRBV10-2, the J call TRBJ2-1, with TRBD2 identical over 7 bases. CDR3 size: 15 residues. Trimming at V came to 7 bases and at J to 1 base, leaving 7 bases not matched to a gene. Germline CDR1 and CDR2: WSHSY and SAAADI. The CDR3 coding sequence is TGCGCCAGCAAAGGCGGGAGAGAGTCCTACAATGAGCAGTTCTTC. Its translation is CASKGGRESYNEQFF.